Following are 28 T cell receptor beta chains from one sample sequenced in a study of cytotoxic CD8 clonotypes in ibrutinib-treated CLL. This table comes from immunoSEQ multiplex PCR, and its TCRdb copy is limited to in-frame clones, with some not included. The table shows some 120,000 clones, with roughly 57% occurring only once. Sequenced here: PBMCs, sampled after 24 months of ibrutinib treatment. These receptor sequences come from a human donor with chronic lymphocytic leukemia.

The chain employs TRBV6-1 and TRBJ2-5; a weak D match, TRBD1 (7 bases). The CDR3 covers 15 residues. Germline CDR1 and CDR2: MNHNS and SASEGT. Between the trimmed V and J ends, which lost 2 bases and 3 bases, there was a span of 13 bases. CDR3 in amino acids: CASSESIRGEETQYF. The CDR3, as DNA: TGTGCCAGCAGTGAATCCATCAGGGGGGAAGAGACCCAGTACTTC.

The chain joins TRBV5-6 to TRBJ2-1; 10 bases fit TRBD2. Losses at the gene ends were 4 bases for V and 8 bases for J; bases not matched to a gene: 12. The CDR3 totals 16 residues. Germline CDR1 reads SGHDT; CDR2 reads YYEEEE. The chain's CDR3 is CASSPHFSGGLDEQFF. In nucleotides, the CDR3 is TGTGCCAGCAGCCCTCACTTTAGCGGGGGGTTGGATGAGCAGTTCTTC.

V gene TRBV11-2 combines with J gene TRBJ2-3; 7 bases map to TRBD1. J gave up 6 bases and V 5 bases, and 11 bases lay outside the gene matches. Germline V gene data show CDR1 as SGHAT and CDR2 as FQNNGV. The CDR3 contains 15 residues. CDR3 nucleotides: TGTGCCAGCAGCCGAGGGACAGCTCCAAGTGATACGCAGTATTTT. Its protein is CASSRGTAPSDTQYF.

The DNA of the CDR3 is TGTGCCAGCCGGATCTCCTATAATTCACCCCTCCACTTT. As protein: CASRISYNSPLHF. The J gene is TRBJ1-6, the V gene TRBV6-5; D is ambiguous. Germline V gene sequence: CDR1 MNHEY, CDR2 SVGAGI. CDR3 length equals 13 residues. Trimming shortened V by 8 bases and J by 0 bases, and 5 bases separated the two germline ends.

This clone was counted a few times. The chain recombines TRBV10-1 with TRBJ1-2; tentative D call: TRBD1 (5 bases). Germline CDR1 and CDR2: WNHNN and SYGVQD (reference sequence). The CDR3 is 15 amino acids. With 3 bases removed from V and 8 bases from J, the gap between germline ends came to 19 bases. Here the CDR3 reads CASSEGRRGSEGYTF. The CDR3 DNA is TGCGCCAGCAGTGAAGGCAGGAGGGGCTCGGAGGGCTACACCTTC.

The chain combines TRBV6-6 with TRBJ1-2; D is perhaps TRBD1 (5 bases). This CDR3 region has 12 residues. V was shortened by 5 bases and J by 7 bases, with 11 bases between the two germline ends. Germline CDR1 reads MNHNY; CDR2 reads SVGAGI (reference sequence). The CDR3 DNA follows: TGTGCCAGCAGTCCAGGGTTGTCTGGCTACACCTTC. It encodes CASSPGLSGYTF.

This clone has only one observation. The rearrangement joins TRBV5-6 to TRBJ1-3; D is unclear. Per the germline V gene, CDR1 is SGHDT and CDR2 is YYEEEE. V lost 3 bases, J lost 1 base, and 14 bases lay in between. CDR3 length equals 16 residues. The DNA of the CDR3 is TGTGCCAGCAGCTCCACGGTGTCCCCATCTGGAAACACCATATATTTT. Its translation: CASSSTVSPSGNTIYF.

The chain employs TRBV18 and TRBJ1-4; a possible D gene is TRBD1 (6 bases). Trimming cost V 3 bases and J 2 bases, with 13 bases left between them. The CDR3 is made up of 16 amino acids. The germline V gene encodes CDR1 KGHSH and CDR2 LQKENI. The CDR3 spells CASSPPGAPTNEKLFF. Written as DNA, the CDR3 is TGTGCCAGCTCACCGCCGGGGGCGCCGACTAATGAAAAACTGTTTTTT.

The V gene is TRBV5-1, the J gene TRBJ2-6; 7 positions agree with TRBD1. J lost 3 bases, V lost 7 bases, and 16 bases had no gene match. The CDR3 covers 18 residues. The V gene's germline CDR1 is SGHRS and CDR2 YFSETQ. CDR3 region: CASGPYEQGISGANVLTF. In DNA, the CDR3 is TGCGCCAGCGGGCCTTACGAACAGGGGATTAGTGGGGCCAACGTCCTGACTTTC.

This sequence joins TRBV4-1 and TRBJ1-2; 7 nucleotides line up with TRBD1. Trimming cost V 2 bases and J 7 bases; bases outside gene matches: 10. The CDR3 spans 15 residues. CDR1 and CDR2 from the germline V gene are MGHRA and YSYEKL. CDR3 sequence reads: CASSQTGVGVRGYTF. The CDR3 nucleotides read TGCGCCAGCAGCCAAACAGGGGTCGGAGTACGTGGCTACACCTTC.

This clone was found once. This chain uses TRBV29-1 with TRBJ2-5, with 13 bases identical to TRBD2. The trim removed 7 bases at V and 4 bases at J, leaving 9 bases unmatched. Germline CDR1 reads SQVTM; CDR2 reads ANQGSEA. CDR3 length: 15 residues. The DNA for the CDR3 is TGCAGCGCTGACCCAACTAGCGGGGGGGGAGAGACCCAGTACTTC. Protein product: CSADPTSGGGETQYF.

Only one count was recorded for this clone. The V and J genes are TRBV9 and TRBJ1-6; TRBD1 agrees at 9 bases. Germline-derived CDR1 and CDR2 are SGDLS and YYNGEE. The J segment lost 3 bases and the V segment lost 0 bases, leaving 1 base of the junction unmatched. The CDR3 is 16 amino acids. CDR3 in amino acids: CASSVGDRVYNSPLHF. For the CDR3, the DNA is TGTGCCAGCAGCGTAGGGGACAGGGTCTATAATTCACCCCTCCACTTT.

Only a few counts were recorded for this clone. The chain uses TRBV2 and TRBJ2-2, with 7 positions matching TRBD1. Germline lookup yields CDR1 SNHLY and CDR2 FYNNEI. This CDR3 comprises 13 residues. V shed 6 bases and J 4 bases; nucleotides not matched to a gene: 2. CDR3 protein: CASSRDSTGELFF. The DNA for the CDR3 is TGTGCCAGCAGCCGGGACAGCACCGGGGAGCTGTTTTTT.

The CDR3 loop is CASSRTTGDKNTEAFF. In DNA form, the CDR3 reads TGTGCCAGCAGCCGCACGACAGGAGATAAGAACACTGAAGCTTTCTTT. The chain combines TRBV5-8 with TRBJ1-1; D is perhaps TRBD1 (6 bases). The CDR3 contains 16 residues. Trimming took 4 bases from V and 1 from J, leaving 17 bases between them. Germline assignment: CDR1 SGHTS and CDR2 YDEGEE.

The V call is TRBV9, the J call TRBJ2-7; no definite D call. CDR1 and CDR2 (germline): SGDLS, YYNGEE. This CDR3 region has 15 residues. Trimming took off 0 bases at V and 2 bases at J, with 12 bases between the two ends. The CDR3 sequence is CASSVGQNLAYEQYF. CDR3 nucleotides: TGTGCCAGCAGCGTAGGCCAGAACCTTGCCTACGAGCAGTACTTC.

V and J are TRBV30 and TRBJ2-3, with 9 bases fitting TRBD1. CDR3 length equals 14 residues. Germline lookup yields CDR1 GTSNPN and CDR2 SVGIG (reference sequence). V lost 2 bases and J lost 2; bases outside the gene matches: 2. CDR3 residues: CAWSRTGDTDTQYF. CDR3 nucleotides: TGTGCCTGGAGTAGGACAGGGGACACAGATACGCAGTATTTT.

This clone was counted ten times or more. The chain uses TRBV7-3 and TRBJ2-1; TRBD1 matches at 9 bases. V dropped 6 bases and J dropped 9; count of bases not matched to a gene: 12. Germline CDR1 is SGHTA and CDR2 is FQGTGA. CDR3 length: 15 residues. CDR3 nucleotides: TGTGCCAGCAGTTACCTAGGGACAGGGTCAGGTGAGCAGTTCTTC. It codes for CASSYLGTGSGEQFF. The whole variable domain, filled in from reference TRBV7-3 and TRBJ2-1, reads GAGVSQTPSNKVTEKGKYVELRCDPISGHTALYWYRQSLGQGPEFLIYFQGTGAADDSGLPNDRFFAVRPEGSVSTLKIQRTERGDSAVYLCASSYLGTGSGEQFFGPGTRLTVL.

This clone was found a few times. This chain uses TRBV5-1 with TRBJ2-7; D perhaps matches TRBD2 (6 bases). Germline CDR1 and CDR2: SGHRS and YFSETQ. CDR3 length: 15 amino acids. Trimming left V 0 bases short and J 0 bases short, with 10 bases between. CDR3 protein: CASSLVGGSSYEQYF. The CDR3 coding sequence is TGCGCCAGCAGCTTGGTCGGGGGAAGCTCCTACGAGCAGTACTTC. Using reference TRBV5-1 and TRBJ2-7 for the parts outside the CDR3, the full variable domain is KAGVTQTPRYLIKTRGQQVTLSCSPISGHRSVSWYQQTPGQGLQFLFEYFSETQRNKGNFPGRFSGRQFSNSRSEMNVSTLELGDSALYLCASSLVGGSSYEQYFGPGTRLTVT.

V usage is TRBV7-2 and J usage is TRBJ1-1; 7 nucleotides line up with TRBD1. The CDR3 sequence is 14 residues long. Germline CDR1 reads SGHTA; CDR2 reads FQGNSA. V lost 6 bases to trimming and J lost 6 bases; unmatched junction nucleotides: 10. CDR3 sequence (DNA): TGTGCCAGCAGAGAACAGGGGAAGGTCGCTGAAGCTTTCTTT. This codes for CASREQGKVAEAFF.

The genes are TRBV27 and TRBJ2-1; D gene uncertain. CDR3 length: 16 residues. Between the trimmed V and J ends, which lost 4 bases and 0 bases, there was a span of 13 bases. CDR1 MNHEY and CDR2 SMNVEV come from the germline V gene (reference sequence). The CDR3 DNA sequence: TGTGCCAGCAGTTCTCCCGGACGGAGCTCCTACAATGAGCAGTTCTTC. Amino acid sequence: CASSSPGRSSYNEQFF.

The chain carries TRBV29-1 and TRBJ2-1, with 7 positions matching TRBD2. Germline lookup yields CDR1 SQVTM and CDR2 ANQGSEA. V lost 0 bases and J lost 7; bases outside the gene matches: 6. The CDR3 is 14 residues long. This CDR3 is CSVEEGGSQNEQFF. The DNA of the CDR3 is TGCAGCGTTGAAGAGGGAGGGAGCCAGAATGAGCAGTTCTTC.

The chain combines TRBV18 with TRBJ2-7, with TRBD1 as a possible D gene (5 bases). The length of the CDR3 is 12 residues. Germline CDR1 reads KGHSH; CDR2 reads LQKENI. Trimming took 5 bases from V and 4 from J, leaving 9 bases between them. The DNA of the CDR3 is TGTGCCAGCTCATACAGGTTATACGAGCAGTACTTC. This translates into CASSYRLYEQYF.

The V and J genes are TRBV18 and TRBJ2-5; 11 positions agree with TRBD2. V dropped 4 bases and J dropped 2; count of bases not matched to a gene: 3. Germline-derived CDR1 and CDR2 are KGHSH and LQKENI. The CDR3 is made up of 15 amino acids. The chain's CDR3 is CASSQGLAEQETQYF. CDR3 bases: TGTGCCAGCTCACAGGGACTAGCGGAACAAGAGACCCAGTACTTC.

This clone came up a few times. The chain combines TRBV30 with TRBJ1-2, with D perhaps TRBD1 (5 bases). Trimming shortened V by 5 bases and J by 7 bases, and 17 bases separated the two germline ends. Germline V CDR1 and CDR2: GTSNPN, SVGIG (reference sequence). This CDR3 spans 13 amino acids. CDR3 protein: CAWVRDQVSGYTF. CDR3 DNA: TGTGCCTGGGTCCGGGACCAAGTCTCTGGCTACACCTTC.

This chain links TRBV14 with TRBJ1-2; weak D call: TRBD1 (6 bases). The V gene's germline CDR1 is SGHDN and CDR2 FVKESK. CDR3 length equals 13 residues. The V end lost 5 bases, the J end lost 4 bases, and 11 bases lay between the germline ends. DNA of the CDR3: TGTGCCAGCAGCGCAGGGGTCCGCTATGGCTACACCTTC. Its translation: CASSAGVRYGYTF.

The rearrangement links TRBV30 to TRBJ1-1; perhaps TRBD1 as D (6 bases). V was clipped by 3 bases and J by 5 bases, with 10 bases between them. Germline assignment: CDR1 GTSNPN and CDR2 SVGIG (reference sequence). CDR3 size: 12 residues. Here the CDR3 DNA reads TGTGCCTGGAGGGGCCAGGGGACTGAAGCTTTCTTT. Amino acids: CAWRGQGTEAFF.

V and J are TRBV5-8 and TRBJ1-6, with D tentatively TRBD1 (5 bases). CDR1 and CDR2 from the germline V gene are SGHTS and YDEGEE. The V end was cut by 0 bases, the J end by 9 bases, with 16 bases between. The CDR3 is made up of 16 amino acids. The CDR3 DNA reads TGTGCCAGCAGCTTGGTGGGGACCTTGGGTGGTTCACCCCTCCACTTT. Translated, it gives CASSLVGTLGGSPLHF.

As concerns this clone: Mismatch with germline at one junction end may stem from a read error. The rearrangement links TRBV5-6 to TRBJ2-7; D is tentatively TRBD1 or TRBD2 (6 bases each). This CDR3 is 11 amino acids long. Germline V gives CDR1 SGHDT, CDR2 YYEEEE. This CDR3 is CASTSGGSLSF. The CDR3 region has the DNA TGTGCCAGCACCTCCGGGGGCAGTCTTTCCTTC.